This T cell receptor beta chain is from a study of shared clonotypes between healthy human individuals. For the study at large: The people who gave samples were two women and three men aged 18 to 49. Study results and limitations: Sample collection involved blood only; tissue repertoires are likely different. The represented genetic and exposure-history diversity was limited by the small number of donors.

Regarding this clone: Its specificity is unknown.

The sequencing of unsorted PBMC DNA took place on ten immunoSEQ deep assay plates. The protocol was immunoSEQ multiplex PCR, while the TCRdb copy is restricted to in-frame clones and leaves out a portion. The profile shows 400,000 to 550,000 clones, 70% to 80% of them singletons. CDR3 length: 16 residues. The germline CDR1 and CDR2 sequences are MNHNS and SASEGT. V was shortened by 3 bases and J by 6 bases, with 18 bases between the two germline ends. The chain joins TRBV6-1 to TRBJ1-3; tentatively, D is TRBD1 (5 bases). Source material: PBMCs. The sequence was collected from a woman between 40 and 50 years old in good health. Some clones in this sample may be carry-over from other donors' samples. CDR3: CASSDRPRVRVNTIYF. In DNA form, the CDR3 reads TGTGCCAGCAGTGACCGGCCCAGGGTGCGGGTAAACACCATATATTTT.